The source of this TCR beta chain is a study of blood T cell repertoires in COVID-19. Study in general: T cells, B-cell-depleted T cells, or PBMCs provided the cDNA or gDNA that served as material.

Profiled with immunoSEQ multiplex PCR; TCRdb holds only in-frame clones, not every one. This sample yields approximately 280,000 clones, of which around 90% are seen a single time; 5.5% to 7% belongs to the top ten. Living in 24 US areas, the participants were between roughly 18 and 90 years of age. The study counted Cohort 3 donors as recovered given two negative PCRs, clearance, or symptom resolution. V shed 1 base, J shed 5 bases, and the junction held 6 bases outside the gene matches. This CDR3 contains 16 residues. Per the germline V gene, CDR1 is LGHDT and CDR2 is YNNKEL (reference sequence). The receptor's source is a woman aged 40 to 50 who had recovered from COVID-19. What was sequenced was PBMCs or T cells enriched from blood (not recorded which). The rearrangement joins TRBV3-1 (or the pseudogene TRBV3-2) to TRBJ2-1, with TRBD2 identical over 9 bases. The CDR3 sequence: CASSQGSSGTHNEQFF. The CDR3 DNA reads TGTGCCAGCAGCCAAGGGTCTAGCGGGACCCACAATGAGCAGTTCTTC.